These T cell receptor beta chains were read from a single sample in a study of T cells in Graves' hyperthyroidism and ophthalmopathy. Each CDR3 protein is one row after TCRdb ran MiXCR on the multiplex PCR reads. The sample contains almost 600,000 distinct CDR3 sequences, about 14% of which appear only once. Specimen: blood. Every receptor here comes from a woman aged 25 to 45 with Graves' hyperthyroidism that later progressed to Graves' ophthalmopathy. Each CDR3 is given with its conserved first and last residue. A D gene is named only where the DNA matches it firmly. The size field is filled for only some rows; it gives once, few, many or a size class.

abundance	v_gene	d_gene	j_gene	CDR3aa	CDR3nt
-	TRBV20-1	-	TRBJ2-7	CSARAPSEYEQYF	TGCAGTGCTAGGGCCCCATCAGAGTACGAGCAGTACTTC
-	TRBV29-1	TRBD2	TRBJ2-3	CSVTGTSGSSTDTQYF	TGCAGCGTTACCGGGACTAGCGGGAGTTCGACAGATACGCAGTATTTT
many	TRBV29-1	TRBD2	TRBJ2-3	CSARGLAGVTDTQYF	TGCAGCGCTAGGGGACTAGCGGGAGTAACAGATACGCAGTATTTT
many	TRBV12-3/TRBV12-4	TRBD1	TRBJ2-1	CASSSPRDRNYNEQFF	TGTGCCAGCAGTTCACCCCGGGACAGGAACTACAATGAGCAGTTCTTC
-	TRBV5-1	TRBD2	TRBJ2-1	CASSFPAGVYNEQFF	TGCGCCAGCAGCTTCCCAGCGGGAGTCTACAATGAGCAGTTCTTC
-	TRBV30	-	TRBJ2-1	CALVSGFSKSYNEQFF	TGTGCCTTGGTATCAGGGTTTTCCAAATCCTACAATGAGCAGTTCTTC
many	TRBV20-1	-	TRBJ1-1	CSAPSRTNTEAFF	TGCAGTGCCCCTAGTAGGACGAACACTGAAGCTTTCTTT
many	TRBV28	TRBD1	TRBJ2-7	CASSSPLAGQGPEQYF	TGTGCCAGCAGTTCCCCACTCGCCGGACAGGGACCCGAGCAGTACTTC
many	TRBV13	-	TRBJ1-1	CASSSPLRPEAFF	TGTGCCAGCAGCTCCCCGTTGAGGCCTGAAGCTTTCTTT
many	TRBV30	-	TRBJ2-1	CACLRLYNEQFF	TGTGCCTGCCTCAGACTATACAATGAGCAGTTCTTC
few	TRBV20-1	-	TRBJ1-5	CSASTISNQPQHF	TGCAGTGCTAGTACAATTAGCAATCAGCCCCAGCATTTT
many	TRBV6-2/TRBV6-3	TRBD1	TRBJ2-5	CASSYSAGTGTQYF	TGTGCCAGCAGCTACAGCGCAGGGACAGGGACCCAGTACTTC
-	TRBV12-3/TRBV12-4	-	TRBJ2-5	CASSLGSEAVQETQDF	TGTGCCAGCAGTTTAGGGTCGGAAGCGGTACAAGAGACCCAGGACTTC
many	TRBV28	-	TRBJ2-3	CASSYTDRRVDTQYF	TGTGCCAGCAGTTACACGGACAGACGCGTAGATACGCAGTATTTT
many	TRBV24-1	TRBD2	TRBJ2-5	CATSGGLAGEETQYF	TGTGCCACCAGTGGGGGACTAGCGGGAGAAGAGACCCAGTACTTC
few	TRBV12-3/TRBV12-4	-	TRBJ1-5	CASTLGAVIQPQHF	TGTGCCAGCACTCTGGGGGCAGTCATTCAGCCCCAGCATTTT
few	TRBV5-1	-	TRBJ2-1	CASSLRRLGDGEQFF	TGCGCCAGCAGCTTGAGGAGACTAGGGGATGGAGAGCAGTTCTTC
-	TRBV30	-	TRBJ1-1	CAWSVRGFRTEAFF	TGTGCCTGGAGTGTAAGGGGGTTTCGGACTGAAGCTTTCTTT
many	TRBV11-1	TRBD2	TRBJ2-3	CASSPGRAGEVDTQYF	TGTGCCAGCAGCCCCGGGAGAGCGGGAGAGGTAGATACGCAGTATTTT
-	TRBV19	-	TRBJ2-2	CASSTRSPLTGELFF	TGTGCCAGTAGTACGCGTTCCCCCCTCACCGGGGAGCTGTTTTTT
many	TRBV18	TRBD2	TRBJ2-2	CASSTSASGSTGELFF	TGTGCCAGCTCCACATCGGCTAGCGGGTCCACCGGGGAGCTGTTTTTT
-	TRBV30	TRBD1	TRBJ1-2	CAWTGGQNYDYTF	TGTGCCTGGACAGGGGGTCAAAACTATGACTACACCTTC
-	TRBV30	-	TRBJ2-7	CAGNRDPYEQYF	TGTGCCGGGAACAGGGATCCCTACGAGCAGTACTTC
many	TRBV3-1	-	TRBJ1-1	CASSRLDKNTEAFF	TGTGCCAGCAGCCGATTGGACAAGAACACTGAAGCTTTCTTT
-	TRBV27	TRBD1	TRBJ2-2	CASRRTGATGELFF	TGTGCCAGCAGGCGGACAGGGGCCACCGGGGAGCTGTTTTTT
few	TRBV24-1	-	TRBJ2-3	CATGDFTDTQYF	TGTGCCACAGGGGACTTCACAGATACGCAGTATTTT
few	TRBV6-2/TRBV6-3	TRBD2	TRBJ2-7	CASSYPLTSGSYEQYF	TGTGCCAGCAGTTACCCCCTGACTAGCGGGAGTTACGAGCAGTACTTC
many	TRBV29-1	TRBD1	TRBJ1-4	CSVVTGVGTNEKLFF	TGCAGCGTTGTAACAGGGGTTGGAACTAATGAAAAACTGTTTTTT
many	TRBV2	-	TRBJ1-2	CASSEELAGPYGYTF	TGTGCCAGCAGTGAAGAACTGGCCGGTCCATATGGCTACACCTTC
many	TRBV13	TRBD2	TRBJ2-1	CASSLLAGISYNEQFF	TGTGCCAGCAGCTTACTAGCGGGGATCTCCTACAATGAGCAGTTCTTC
-	TRBV6-5	TRBD1	TRBJ1-2	CAGSLGQYYGYTF	TGTGCTGGCAGTTTGGGACAGTACTATGGCTACACCTTC
many	TRBV18	-	TRBJ1-1	CASSPKSSRGEGNTEAFF	TGTGCCAGCTCACCAAAATCCAGCAGGGGAGAAGGGAACACTGAAGCTTTCTTT